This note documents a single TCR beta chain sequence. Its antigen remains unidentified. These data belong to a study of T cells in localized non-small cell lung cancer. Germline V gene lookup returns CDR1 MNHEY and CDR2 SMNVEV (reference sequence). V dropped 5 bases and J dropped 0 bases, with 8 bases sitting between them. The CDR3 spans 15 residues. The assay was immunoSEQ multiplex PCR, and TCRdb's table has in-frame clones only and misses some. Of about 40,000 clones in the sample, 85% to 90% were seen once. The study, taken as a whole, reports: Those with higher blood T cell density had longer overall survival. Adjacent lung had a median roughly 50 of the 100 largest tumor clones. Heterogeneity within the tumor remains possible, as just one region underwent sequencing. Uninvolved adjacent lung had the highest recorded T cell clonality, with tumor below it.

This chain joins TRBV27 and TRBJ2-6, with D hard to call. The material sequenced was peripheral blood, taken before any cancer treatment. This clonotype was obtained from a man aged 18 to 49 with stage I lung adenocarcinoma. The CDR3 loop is CASSVSFSGANVLTF. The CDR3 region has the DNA TGTGCCAGCAGTGTCAGCTTCTCTGGGGCCAACGTCCTGACTTTC. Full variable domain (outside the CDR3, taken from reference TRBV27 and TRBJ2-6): EAQVTQNPRYLITVTGKKLTVTCSQNMNHEYMSWYRQDPGLGLRQIYYSMNVEVTDKGDVPEGYKVSRKEKRNFPLILESPSPNQTSLYFCASSVSFSGANVLTFGAGSRLTVL.